This T cell receptor beta chain was retrieved from a study of CXCR3-negative and CXCR3-positive naive CD8 T cells (dated by TCRdb to the late 2010s). For context, the study as a whole: About 150 million TRB reads were obtained in total, roughly 1.5 +/- 0.3 million reads per library. The diversity and physicochemical repertoire analyses included about a dozen donors pooled from two independent experiments. TRBV-TRBJ cluster analysis included naive subsets from 5 or 6 donors and memory cells from 3 donors. Beyond this particular receptor, the publication reports: Because surface CD5, which has been linked to self-reactivity in mice, was comparable between naive subsets, TCR interaction strength was also inferred from TRB CDR3 physicochemical properties. Similar TRBV-TRBJ usage was shown by naive CXCR3-negative and CXCR3-positive cells from the same donor, whereas distinct patterns were shown by memory cells. TRB CDR3s from CXCR3-positive naive cells showed higher hydrophobicity (lower Kidera factor 4), lower energy, and higher strength and volume indices than CXCR3-negative naive cells. Comparably high repertoire diversity was found in both naive subsets, whereas much lower repertoire diversity was found in memory CD8+ T cells. Because CXCR3 expression was partially decreased after cryopreservation, freshly isolated PBMCs were used for most assays.

The CDR3 numbers 16 residues from cysteine through phenylalanine. Only the protein sequence is given. For each CD8+ T cell subset, flow sorting was done in triplicate, and roughly 330,000 cells per subset went directly into RLT lysis buffer. To keep memory contaminants out, a stringent definition of naive CD8+ T cells was applied: CD45RO-CCR7+CD27+CD95-. Peripheral blood mononuclear cells were isolated from buffy coats using standard density gradient centrifugation. Naive CXCR3-negative and CXCR3-positive CD8+ T cells were flow-sorted using a FACSAria III. An RNeasy Mini Kit was used to extract total RNA from the sorted cells. Concerning this clonotype itself: It has no known antigen specificity.

Instrument used: NextSeq 550. The Human TCR Profiling Kit (MiLaboratory) was used to make UMI-labeled 5' RACE TRB cDNA libraries. cDNA synthesis used the entire amount of extracted RNA, and PCR amplification then used the entire amount of cDNA produced. Libraries were prepared in parallel with an identical number of PCR cycles. On the study's bioinformatics: With a requirement of at least two reads per UMI, MIGEC and MiXCR extracted about 52,000 +/- 9,100 unique UMI-labeled TRB cDNA molecules per library. Each library averaged around 40,000 +/- 10,000 functional in-frame TRB CDR3 nucleotide clonotypes without stop codons. Diversity metrics, including normalized Shannon-Wiener and Chao1, were computed in VDJtools after downsampling to 5000 UMI-labeled TRB molecules per sample. Clonotype-size-weighted physicochemical properties of the central five CDR3 residues (interaction energy, strength, volume and Kidera factor 4) were computed in VDJtools. TCRdb reprocessed the raw reads; every CDR3 protein sequence is a single record, and DNA is not supplied. Here the V and J calls rest on TCRdb's processing, not on the authors' analysis. The table for this sample records some 61,000 distinct CDR3 sequences. About 4.5% of the sample belongs to the ten largest clones.

Sequenced material: naive CXCR3- CD8+ T cells from blood. The cell subset or site label corresponds to: CD45RO-CCR7+CD27+CD95- naive CD8+ T cells lacking CXCR3 (TNR3-). This clonotype originated in a human donor in good health. Some clones in this sample may be carry-over from other donors' samples. The chain is made from TRBV12-3 or TRBV12-4 and TRBJ2-2; as DNA is missing, the TRBD2 call by TCRdb cannot be tested. The CDR3 protein sequence reads: CASSPGLDPIAGELFF.